This T cell receptor (beta chain) stems from a study of post-analysis software for immune sequencing data. Overall study: Disease trajectories encompassed relapsing-remitting, secondary progressive and progressive-relapsing multiple sclerosis. Overall study findings and caveats: Patients showed TRBV5-6, TRBV5-1 and TRBV20-1 among several TRBV segments more frequent than in controls. Those samples that were prepared in the same batch co-clustered strongly by F measure. Significantly decreased normalized Chao1 diversity was recorded for multiple sclerosis patients relative to controls.

TCR beta libraries were prepared from cDNA with unique molecular identifiers. Input amounts of roughly 0.9 to 10 million T cells were used. These gave 500,000 or so cDNA molecules, so each molecule approximated one T cell. A single record per CDR3 protein comes from TCRdb applying MiXCR to the PCR reads. This sample has 820,000 or so distinct CDR3 sequences, with 53% found just once. This CDR3 region has 17 residues. In germline, CDR1 is MNHEY, CDR2 SMNVEV (reference sequence). This clonotype appeared a single time. Its antigen is undetermined. An end of the junction does not agree with germline; a read error may underlie this.

The V call is TRBV27, the J call TRBJ2-5; TRBD2 matches 7 bases. The sequenced material came from blood. This receptor was obtained from a girl aged 5 to 17 with multiple sclerosis. The CDR3 here is CANSLVGGRSQQETQYF. As DNA, the CDR3 is TGTGCCAACAGTTTAGTTGGCGGGAGATCCCAACAAGAGACCCAGTACTTC.